Detailed here is one T cell receptor beta chain. The sample holds a few counts of this clone. Its binding antigen is unknown. No per-base quality is available; no much larger clone lies one base away. Collaborating institutions collected whole blood in K2EDTA tubes following their own protocols. For TCRbeta analysis, collaborators shipped samples in one of three forms: frozen whole blood, isolated PBMCs, or DNA extracted from either of those sample types. V is shortened by 5 bases, J by 6 bases, and the region joining them spans 19 bases. CDR1 MNHEY and CDR2 SMNVEV were looked up in the germline V gene (reference sequence). Measured from the cysteine to the phenylalanine, the CDR3 is 15 residues long. Only the CDR3 DNA is retained, 45 bases long and in frame from the first base. TCRbeta CDR3 regions were amplified from genomic DNA by means of the immunoSEQ Assay, a bias-controlled multiplex PCR. The authors' pipeline ran thus. Nucleated cell counts per sample were estimated from amplification of reference gene primers within the assay. To quantify the absolute abundance of each unique TCRbeta CDR3 rearrangement, sequence reads were collapsed and filtered. For each sample, productive Simpson clonality was calculated as the square root of Simpson's diversity index across productive rearrangements. Drawn from immuneACCESS, this table holds only the in-frame rearrangements with V and J called that TCRdb kept. Clones are partly lost; checked studies trace under half to an unresolved V gene and leave the rest unexplained. V, J and clone size are those of that table, while D and trimming were read from the DNA. Counted in this sample were some 150,000 clones; 65% to 85% of them appeared once. Of the sample, roughly 8.7% is held by the ten largest clones.

The sample comes from a study of blood T cell repertoires in COVID-19 (dated by TCRdb to 2018 to 2020). For the study in its entirety: The collaborator samples originated in the United States, Italy and Spain and spanned the acute and convalescent phases of COVID-19. The material from the prospective study consisted of cDNA or gDNA derived from T cells, B-cell-depleted T cells, or PBMCs. The dataset comprised deeply sampled blood TCRbeta repertoires from subjects exposed to, actively infected with, or recovered from COVID-19. The repertoires were released in a freely available public database intended as a resource for research on the immune response to SARS-CoV-2. Samples were obtained from the ongoing ImmuneRACE study (first 160 participants) and from 950 to 1,500 subjects provided by 6 global collaborators. A de-identified subject ID, COVID-19 status, age in years and sex were almost always included in the sample metadata. Where available, HLA class I and class II types were obtained from metadata supplied by the sample provider rather than from assay-based typing. The research as a whole found: The quantity of clinical and demographic metadata differed by source and by participant and was supplied without curation.

The chain joins TRBV27 to TRBJ1-1; D gene: possibly TRBD1, on 5 matching bases. This TCR was recovered from a man aged 45-65 years with active or convalescent COVID-19. Sequencing was performed on peripheral blood. The CDR3: CASSPPLSRTSEAFF. The DNA sequence is given as TGTGCCAGCAGTCCGCCCCTTTCCAGGACATCTGAAGCTTTCTTT.